This note documents a single TCR beta chain sequence. This clonotype was observed many times. Its antigen is unknown. No base qualities exist here, and no much larger clone lies one base off it. The library was generated by multiplex PCR. The reads were generated on an Illumina HiSeq 4000. To build TCR beta libraries, CDR3 regions were amplified by Arm-PCR using iRepertoire HTBI primers. Gel purification was performed on PCR products prior to sequencing. In the original analysis: A total of 62 TRBV and under 15 TRBJ segments were identified across samples and were used for gene usage analysis of CDR3 amino acid clonotypes. COPE and FqMerger were used to merge filtered high-quality paired reads into contigs. BLAST was used to align contigs to IMGT TRBV, TRBD and TRBJ reference genes, and CDR3 was defined according to IMGT. Highly expanded clones were defined as clonotypes with a frequency above 0.1%. Repertoire diversity was measured by Shannon entropy, and V-J evenness by the Gini coefficient. Public clonotypes were defined as clonotypes shared by more than one individual. TCRdb handled the public reads itself, with Q25 trimming in fastp and clone calling in MiXCR, and kept productive beta chains. Here each entry gathers all rows of one CDR3 protein and keeps the most common genes and DNA. TCRdb's processing, not the authors' own work, is the source of the V and J calls. The sample includes about 620,000 distinct CDR3 sequences, with around 15% observed a single time. Roughly 18% of the sample is held by the ten biggest clonotypes.

This entry comes from a study of regulatory T cells in long-lasting Graves disease (dated by TCRdb to the early 2020s). As for the study more broadly: Patients with newly diagnosed Graves' disease had been on antithyroid drugs for under 3 months. This study used TCR sequencing and RNA sequencing of peripheral blood to compare persistent Graves' disease patients against newly diagnosed Graves' disease patients. The study was registered as a clinical trial and conducted in China. A total of approximately 35 samples underwent TCR sequencing: approximately 13 from persistent and about 20 from newly diagnosed Graves' disease patients. On the study overall, not on this receptor specifically: Lower TCR Shannon entropy and fewer highly expanded clones were observed in persistent Graves' disease patients than in newly diagnosed patients, which suggested clonal expansion. TRBV28, TRBJ1-2 and TRBJ2-5 were preferentially used in persistent disease, while TRBV20-1 and TRBJ2-1 were favored in newly diagnosed disease. Only the TCR beta chain was sequenced and analyzed. Patients with persistent disease shared more public clonotypes (around 2,700) than newly diagnosed patients did (approximately 990). As a limitation, the authors acknowledged that the small sample size may reduce accuracy. Because the primary lesion, thyroid tissue, could not be accessed, the study looked at peripheral blood alone.

What the time point label conveys for this sample: newly diagnosed GD, antithyroid drugs for less than 3 months. For both TCR sequencing and RNA sequencing, RNA was extracted from PBMCs using TRIzol. The diagnosis of Graves' disease was made according to American Thyroid Association guidelines. Patients for the study were recruited at an endocrinology department in Xi'an, China. Each patient gave 7.5 to 10 milliliters of peripheral blood, collected in an EDTA anticoagulant tube. Ficoll Paque Plus density gradient separation was used to isolate PBMCs, and no further T cell sorting was performed. An Agilent 2100 Bioanalyzer and agarose gel were used to assess RNA quality, and a NanoDrop 2000 was used to measure RNA concentration. The V end loses 5 bases and the J end loses 5 bases, and a stretch of 17 bases separates them. From the cysteine through the phenylalanine, the CDR3 covers 15 amino acids. The retained sequence is limited to the CDR3, 45 bases, with the frame set at the first base. CDR1 and CDR2 (SGHTA, FQGNSA) derive from the germline V gene.

Separately, the same data were catalogued under a study of T cells in Graves' hyperthyroidism and ophthalmopathy. As the second paper documents: Graves' hyperthyroidism was defined as stable when no progression to ophthalmopathy occurred over 18 months of follow-up. The hyperthyroidism patients were between 18 and 65 years old and newly diagnosed, with a disease duration of less than 2 months. Exclusion was applied to patients with uncontrolled infections, other autoimmune diseases, pregnancy or lactation. Diagnoses were established on the basis of clinical symptoms, serum thyroxine and TRAb, thyroid ultrasound, and orbital computed tomography. For the first round of RT-PCR on the TCR CDR3, the HTBI primer set was used together with the Qiagen OneStep RT-PCR kit. Most expanded thyroid clonotypes (frequency above 0.001) were also detected in blood, suggesting blood repertoires may reflect thyroid immune responses. A 13 V-J signature model separated ophthalmopathy from stable hyperthyroidism, with approximately 87% sensitivity and about 81% specificity in cross-validation and 80%/75% in testing. During validation, the model predicted progression to ophthalmopathy a median of around 6 months ahead of onset, with approximately 70% sensitivity and around 73% specificity. A discovery cohort of about a hundred patients, roughly 40 with Graves' ophthalmopathy and under 60 with stable Graves' hyperthyroidism, was used to find distinguishing TCR V-J signatures. Prospective prediction of ophthalmopathy was tested in an independent validation cohort consisting of about 19 hyperthyroidism patients and more than 15 patients who later progressed to ophthalmopathy. The 90 to 100 discovery patients were randomly divided into training and test sets at a 7:3 ratio. In more than 5 Graves' hyperthyroidism patients, the study also compared T-cell repertoires from thyroid tissue with T-cell repertoires from blood. After blood sampling, hyperthyroidism patients were treated with methimazole at a starting dose of 30 mg daily, and ophthalmopathy patients were treated with high-dose intravenous methylprednisolone. Libraries were constructed in a second round of multiplex PCR, after which size selection and purification were carried out. The libraries were sequenced on an Illumina HiSeq2000 using paired-end 100 bp reads. Raw data were processed with SOAPnuke, discarding reads with adapters, uncalled bases, mean Phred below 15, or no exact constant-primer or identifier match. COPE v1.2.5 was used to merge high-quality paired reads, and clonotypes were defined as unique nucleotide sequences. Clonotypes were aligned to IMGT TRBV, TRBD and TRBJ reference segments using MiTCR v1.1. The analysis was restricted to V-J combinations with a frequency above 0.0001, which together covered 98% to 99.2% of the repertoires. A TCS score was defined as the ratio between F50 (clonal expansion) and ExV (chaos), using BLOSUM62-based TCRdist between CDR3 peptides within each V-J. Welch's t-statistics and random forest reduced 500 to 550 V-J features to fewer than 15, which were used in a naive Bayes classifier (R e1071). No statistical method was used to fix the sample size in advance, and group allocation was not hidden from the investigators. The paper reports TCR Vbeta CDR3 sequencing of approximately 130 peripheral blood samples: under 45 ophthalmopathy, approximately 74 hyperthyroidism and approximately 17 progressor patients.

The chain employs TRBV7-2 and TRBJ2-3; the D gene may be TRBD1 or TRBD2, since each aligns over 5 bases. Source: peripheral blood mononuclear cells (PBMCs), taken at new diagnosis, from a patient treated with antithyroid drugs. The clonotype was recovered from a woman in her twenties or thirties with Graves disease. Donor details come from another sample of the same person, matched by shared clones. The DNA reads as follows: TGTGCCAGCAGCGCCGGGACCTTCGGCGGAGATACGCAGTATTTT. This translates into CASSAGTFGGDTQYF.